A single sample gave rise to the 16 T cell receptor beta chains below, sequenced in a study of blood T cell repertoires in COVID-19. TCRdb keeps only in-frame clones here, not all; method: immunoSEQ multiplex PCR. The sample yields some 150,000 clones, about nine tenths seen once. Sequencing was carried out using peripheral blood. These receptors were obtained from a woman aged 60-70 years who had recovered from COVID-19.

This rearrangement joins TRBV28 to TRBJ1-5; D unclear. The V end lost 8 bases, the J end lost 2 bases, and 10 bases lay between the germline ends. Germline V gene sequence: CDR1 MDHEN, CDR2 SYDVKM. The CDR3 has 13 residues. This chain's CDR3 is CASEEMRNQPQHF. CDR3 in DNA: TGTGCCAGCGAAGAGATGCGCAATCAGCCCCAGCATTTT.

CDR3 nucleotides: TGTGCCAGCAGCCAAGATCTTAAGCGGGGGGTCTACAATGAGCAGTTCTTC. Protein: CASSQDLKRGVYNEQFF. The chain joins TRBV4-2 to TRBJ2-1, with 9 bases matching TRBD2. CDR1 and CDR2 (germline): LGHNA, YNFKEQ. Germline trimming cut 0 bases from V and 3 bases from J; bases unmatched to any gene: 6. This CDR3 has 17 residues.

V usage is TRBV4-1 and J usage is TRBJ1-5; D possibly corresponds to TRBD1 (6 bases). Germline assignment: CDR1 MGHRA and CDR2 YSYEKL. Trimming stripped 2 bases from V and 5 bases from J, with 19 bases between. The CDR3 loop spans 17 amino acids. CDR3 residues: CASSQQLQGSNYQPQHF. As DNA, the CDR3 is TGCGCCAGCAGCCAACAACTTCAGGGGTCAAATTATCAGCCCCAGCATTTT.

This clone was observed a handful of times. V and J are TRBV28 and TRBJ2-7, with 7 nucleotides matching TRBD2. Germline V gene data show CDR1 as MDHEN and CDR2 as SYDVKM. The CDR3 is 14 amino acids. Trimming removed 4 bases from V and 3 bases from J; junction bases left unmatched: 6. The CDR3, as DNA: TGTGCCAGCAGTTCAGGCCGGGGGGTCTACGAGCAGTACTTC. It codes for CASSSGRGVYEQYF.

This clone has a single count. The genes are TRBV14 and TRBJ2-7, with a weak D call TRBD1 (6 bases). The V gene's germline CDR1 is SGHDN and CDR2 FVKESK. The V end lost 0 bases, the J end lost 5 bases, and 11 bases lay between the germline ends. This CDR3 comprises 14 residues. CDR3 in amino acids: CASSQEWGLNEQYF. Written as DNA, the CDR3 is TGTGCCAGCAGCCAAGAGTGGGGGCTCAACGAGCAGTACTTC.

The rearrangement uses TRBV19 and TRBJ1-4, with D possibly being TRBD1 (6 bases). V dropped 5 bases and J dropped 3 bases, with 16 bases sitting between them. Germline CDR1 and CDR2: LNHDA and SQIVND (reference sequence). The CDR3 contains 16 residues. In DNA form, the CDR3 reads TGTGCCAGTAGTGCCCCCGGCAGGGGACCTAATGAAAAACTGTTTTTT. Translated, it gives CASSAPGRGPNEKLFF.

The table lists this clone with a count of one. The chain carries TRBV3-1 (or the pseudogene TRBV3-2) and TRBJ2-5, with 8 bases lining up with TRBD2. The trim removed 5 bases at V and 4 bases at J, leaving 9 bases unmatched. The CDR3 runs to 15 residues. Germline V lookup: CDR1 LGHDT, CDR2 YNNKEL (reference sequence). Written as DNA, the CDR3 is TGTGCCAGCAGCTCGCGCGGGGGGTTCGGAGAGACCCAGTACTTC. Protein sequence: CASSSRGGFGETQYF.

Only one count was recorded for this clone. This chain connects TRBV2 to TRBJ1-2, with 8 bases aligning to TRBD1. This CDR3 region has 14 residues. Germline V gives CDR1 SNHLY, CDR2 FYNNEI. V shed 4 bases and J 6 bases; nucleotides not matched to a gene: 7. CDR3 amino acids: CASSGYRGGNGYTF. The CDR3 region has the DNA TGTGCCAGCAGTGGATACAGGGGGGGGAATGGCTACACCTTC.

V is TRBV19 and J is TRBJ2-2; no firm D call. The CDR3 runs 14 residues. Germline CDR1 reads LNHDA; CDR2 reads SQIVND (reference sequence). Trimming stripped 0 bases from V and 4 bases from J, with 6 bases between. The CDR3 DNA sequence: TGTGCCAGTAGTATAGAGGCTCTCACCGGGGAGCTGTTTTTT. Its translation is CASSIEALTGELFF. The whole variable domain, remainder taken from reference TRBV19 and TRBJ2-2, is DGGITQSPKYLFRKEGQNVTLSCEQNLNHDAMYWYRQDPGQGLRLIYYSQIVNDFQKGDIAEGYSVSREKKESFPLTVTSAQKNPTAFYLCASSIEALTGELFFGEGSRLTVL.

This clone was counted only a few times. The V gene is TRBV6-5, the J gene TRBJ2-7; a possible D gene is TRBD2 (6 bases). The CDR3 runs to 14 residues. Germline V CDR1 and CDR2: MNHEY, SVGAGI. Between the trimmed V and J ends, which lost 5 bases and 0 bases, there was a span of 11 bases. As DNA, the CDR3 is TGTGCCAGCAGTCAACCGGGACTCTCCTACGAGCAGTACTTC. Translated, it gives CASSQPGLSYEQYF.

The chain links TRBV28 to TRBJ1-5, with 8 positions matching TRBD1. Germline trimming cut 8 bases from V and 0 bases from J; bases unmatched to any gene: 3. Germline V gene sequence: CDR1 MDHEN, CDR2 SYDVKM. The CDR3 sequence is 14 residues long. The CDR3 DNA sequence: TGTGCCAGCGGACAGGGTGGTAGCAATCAGCCCCAGCATTTT. Amino acids: CASGQGGSNQPQHF. Filled out from reference TRBV28 and TRBJ1-5, the complete variable domain reads DVKVTQSSRYLVKRTGEKVFLECVQDMDHENMFWYRQDPGLGLRLIYFSYDVKMKEKGDIPEGYSVSREKKERFSLILESASTNQTSMYLCASGQGGSNQPQHFGDGTRLSIL.

The chain has TRBV30 and TRBJ1-3; tentatively, D is TRBD1 (6 bases). Trimming removed 5 bases from V and 3 bases from J, with 11 bases in between. Germline lookup yields CDR1 GTSNPN and CDR2 SVGIG (reference sequence). The CDR3 has 13 residues. The CDR3 sequence: CAWGQRIGNTIYF. Here the CDR3 DNA reads TGTGCCTGGGGACAGCGGATTGGAAACACCATATATTTT.

J is TRBJ2-7 and V is TRBV7-8; perhaps TRBD2 as D (6 bases). Germline CDR1 SGHVS, CDR2 FQNEAQ. The CDR3 totals 15 residues. The germline V and J ends were trimmed by 6 bases and 4 bases, with 19 bases remaining between them. The CDR3, as DNA: TGTGCCAGCAGTCATAAAAGGTTAGCGGAGTACGAGCAGTACTTC. Translated: CASSHKRLAEYEQYF.

This clone was seen a single time. The chain combines TRBV9 with TRBJ2-4; the D gene is possibly TRBD1 (6 bases). Trimming left V 0 bases short and J 7 bases short, with 17 bases between. The CDR3 is 16 amino acids. The germline V gene encodes CDR1 SGDLS and CDR2 YYNGEE. The CDR3 reads CASSVGSGAGQNIQYF. CDR3 DNA: TGTGCCAGCAGCGTAGGTTCAGGGGCCGGACAGAACATTCAGTACTTC.

The chain carries TRBV19 and TRBJ1-4, with D possibly matching TRBD1 (5 bases). Trimming took 3 bases from V and 8 from J, leaving 13 bases between them. The CDR3 loop spans 14 amino acids. Looked up from germline, CDR1 is LNHDA and CDR2 is SQIVND (reference sequence). The CDR3 DNA reads TGTGCCAGTAGTATGCAGGGCGTCGGGGAAAAACTGTTTTTT. Its protein product is CASSMQGVGEKLFF.

J is TRBJ2-7 and V is TRBV6-5, with 9 nucleotides matching TRBD1. This CDR3 contains 14 residues. Looked up from germline, CDR1 is MNHEY and CDR2 is SVGAGI. The V segment lost 7 bases and the J segment 6 bases; nucleotides outside the gene matches: 10. The CDR3 sequence: CASNPGDRVGEQYF. The CDR3 DNA reads as TGTGCCAGCAACCCGGGGGACAGGGTGGGCGAGCAGTACTTC.